Reported below is one TCR beta chain. Its matching antigen is unknown. The junction and the germline gene differ at one end; a read error may be behind it. The data stem from a study of blood T cells in healthy people across ages. Study overall: There was about one barcoded beta molecule captured by template switching per two T cells.

The use of a sample-barcoded 5' primer and a J-beta primer mix characterized a second PCR of roughly 6 to 11 cycles. The template-switch adaptor, which had 12 random nucleotides, put a tag on each cDNA molecule. TCRdb re-analysed the 5' RACE reads in MiXCR, keeping a single row per CDR3 protein. The data contain some 890,000 distinct CDR3 sequences, roughly 29% of them singletons. Study results and caveats: From one million sequenced T cells, diversity estimates were lower bounds.

The CDR3 has 13 residues. The germline V gene has CDR1 SEHNR and CDR2 FQNEAQ (reference sequence). These data were also filed under a second study, of T cells of mothers and their children.

The sample taken for sequencing was blood. The receptor was derived from a middle-aged woman in good health. The rearrangement uses TRBV7-9 and TRBJ1-2; D remains unclear. CDR3 DNA: TGTGCCAGCAGCTCCGGTTTACGCTATGACTACACCTTC. Protein product: CASSSGLRYDYTF.